Reported below is one TCR beta chain. The data stem from a study of CD8 T cells in ankylosing spondylitis. This CDR3 comprises 13 residues. With 3 bases removed from V and 3 bases from J, the gap between germline ends came to 8 bases. Germline CDR1 MGHDK, CDR2 SYGVNS. Each CDR3 protein is one row after TCRdb ran MiXCR on the 5' RACE reads. The sample has about 180,000 distinct CDR3 sequences, approximately 9% seen once. This TCR was sampled from a female donor with ankylosing spondylitis or in good health (not recorded which). The J gene is TRBJ1-1, the V gene TRBV25-1; D is unclear. Sample: blood, either unsorted or a sorted T cell fraction (not recorded which). CDR3 loop: CASSEYFDTEAFF. The CDR3 bases are TGTGCCAGCAGTGAGTATTTTGACACTGAAGCTTTCTTT.